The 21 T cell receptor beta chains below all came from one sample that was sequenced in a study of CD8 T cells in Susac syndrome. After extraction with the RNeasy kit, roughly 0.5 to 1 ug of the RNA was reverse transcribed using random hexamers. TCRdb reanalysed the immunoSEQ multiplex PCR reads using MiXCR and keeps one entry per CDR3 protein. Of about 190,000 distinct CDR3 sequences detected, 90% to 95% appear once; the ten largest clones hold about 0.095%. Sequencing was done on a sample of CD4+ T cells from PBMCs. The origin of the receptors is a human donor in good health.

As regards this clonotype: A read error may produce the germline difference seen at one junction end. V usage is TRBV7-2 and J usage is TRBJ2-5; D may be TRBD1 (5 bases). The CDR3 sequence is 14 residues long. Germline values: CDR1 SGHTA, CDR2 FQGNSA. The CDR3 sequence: CASILISTVEAQYF. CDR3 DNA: TGTGCCAGCATCTTAATCTCGACAGTGGAAGCCCAGTACTTC.

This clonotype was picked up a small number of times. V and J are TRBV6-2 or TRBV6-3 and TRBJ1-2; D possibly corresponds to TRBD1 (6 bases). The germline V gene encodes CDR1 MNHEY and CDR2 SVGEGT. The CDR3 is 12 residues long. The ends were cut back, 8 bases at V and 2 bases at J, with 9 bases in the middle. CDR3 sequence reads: CASSQGNYGYTF. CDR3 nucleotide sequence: TGTGCCAGCTCTCAGGGGAACTATGGCTACACCTTC.

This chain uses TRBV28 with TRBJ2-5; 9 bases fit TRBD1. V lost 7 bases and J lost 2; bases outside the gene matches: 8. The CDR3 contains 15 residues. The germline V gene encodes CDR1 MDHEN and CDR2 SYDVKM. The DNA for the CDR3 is TGTGCCAGCACAACAGGGGGCGTGGAACAAGAGACCCAGTACTTC. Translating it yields CASTTGGVEQETQYF. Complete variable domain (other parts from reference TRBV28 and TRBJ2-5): DVKVTQSSRYLVKRTGEKVFLECVQDMDHENMFWYRQDPGLGLRLIYFSYDVKMKEKGDIPEGYSVSREKKERFSLILESASTNQTSMYLCASTTGGVEQETQYFGPGTRLLVL.

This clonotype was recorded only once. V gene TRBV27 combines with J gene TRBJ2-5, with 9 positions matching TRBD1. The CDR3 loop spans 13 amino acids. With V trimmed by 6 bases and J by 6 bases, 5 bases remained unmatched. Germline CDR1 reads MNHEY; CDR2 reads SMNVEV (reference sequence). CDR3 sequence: CASSKGQGQTQYF. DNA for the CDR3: TGTGCCAGCAGCAAGGGACAGGGCCAGACCCAGTACTTC.

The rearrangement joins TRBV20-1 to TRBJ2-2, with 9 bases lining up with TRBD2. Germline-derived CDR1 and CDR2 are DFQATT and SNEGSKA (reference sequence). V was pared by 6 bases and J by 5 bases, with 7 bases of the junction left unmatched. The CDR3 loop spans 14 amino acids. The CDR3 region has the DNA TGCAGTGCCACGGGACTAGCAGGGACCGGGGAGCTGTTTTTT. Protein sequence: CSATGLAGTGELFF.

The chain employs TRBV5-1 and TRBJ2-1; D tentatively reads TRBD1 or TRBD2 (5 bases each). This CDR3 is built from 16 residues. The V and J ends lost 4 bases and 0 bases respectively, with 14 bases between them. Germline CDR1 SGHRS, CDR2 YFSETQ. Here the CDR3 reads CASSGGGASSYNEQFF. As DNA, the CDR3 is TGCGCCAGCAGCGGGGGTGGAGCGAGCTCCTACAATGAGCAGTTCTTC.

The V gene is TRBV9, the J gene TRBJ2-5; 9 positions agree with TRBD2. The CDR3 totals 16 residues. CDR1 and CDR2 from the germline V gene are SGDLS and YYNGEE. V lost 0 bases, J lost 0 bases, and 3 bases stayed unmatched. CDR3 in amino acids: CASSVGSSGDQETQYF. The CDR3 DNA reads TGTGCCAGCAGCGTAGGGTCTAGCGGGGACCAAGAGACCCAGTACTTC.

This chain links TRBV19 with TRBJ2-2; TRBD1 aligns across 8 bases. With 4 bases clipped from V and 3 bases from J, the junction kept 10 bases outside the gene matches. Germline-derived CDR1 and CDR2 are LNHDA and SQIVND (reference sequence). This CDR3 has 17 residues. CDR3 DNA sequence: TGTGCCAGTAGTACCCAGACAGGGGCTCTGGACACCGGGGAGCTGTTTTTT. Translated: CASSTQTGALDTGELFF.

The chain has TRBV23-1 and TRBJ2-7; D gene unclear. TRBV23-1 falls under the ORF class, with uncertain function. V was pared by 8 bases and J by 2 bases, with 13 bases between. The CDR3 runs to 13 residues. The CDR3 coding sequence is TGCGCCAGCCCCCCCGCCGCGACCTACGAGCAGTACGTC. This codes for CASPPAATYEQYV.

The CDR3 is CSLYGYTF. In nucleotides, the CDR3 is TGCAGCCTCTATGGCTACACCTTC. This chain links TRBV29-1 with TRBJ1-2; no clear D gene. Germline-derived CDR1 and CDR2 are SQVTM and ANQGSEA. This CDR3 is 8 amino acids long. Between the trimmed V and J ends, which lost 8 bases and 4 bases, there was a span of 2 bases.

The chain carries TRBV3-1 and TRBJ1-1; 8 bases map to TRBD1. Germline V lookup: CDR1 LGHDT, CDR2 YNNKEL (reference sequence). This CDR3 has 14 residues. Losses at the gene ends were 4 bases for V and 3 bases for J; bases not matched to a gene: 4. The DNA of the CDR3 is TGTGCCAGCAGCCCCGGGACAGGCGACACTGAAGCTTTCTTT. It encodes CASSPGTGDTEAFF.

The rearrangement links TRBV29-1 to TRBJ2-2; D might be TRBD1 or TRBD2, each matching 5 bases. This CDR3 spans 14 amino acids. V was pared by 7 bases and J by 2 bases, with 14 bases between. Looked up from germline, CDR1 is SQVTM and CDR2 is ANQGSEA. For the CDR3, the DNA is TGCAGCGCCTTAGTTGGGGGAAACACCGGGGAGCTGTTTTTT. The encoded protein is CSALVGGNTGELFF.

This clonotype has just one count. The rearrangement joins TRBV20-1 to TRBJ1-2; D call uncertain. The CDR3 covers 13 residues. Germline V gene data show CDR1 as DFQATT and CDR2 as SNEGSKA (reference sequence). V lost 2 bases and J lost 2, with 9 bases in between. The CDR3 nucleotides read TGCAGTGCTAGACAGGAGCCCAACTATGGCTACACCTTC. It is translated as CSARQEPNYGYTF.

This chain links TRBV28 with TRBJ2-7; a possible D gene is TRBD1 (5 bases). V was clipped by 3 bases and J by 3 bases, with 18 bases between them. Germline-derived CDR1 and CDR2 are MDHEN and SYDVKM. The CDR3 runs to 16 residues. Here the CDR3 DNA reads TGTGCCAGCAGTTTGAGTGAGACAGCGACTTTCTACGAGCAGTACGTC. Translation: CASSLSETATFYEQYV.

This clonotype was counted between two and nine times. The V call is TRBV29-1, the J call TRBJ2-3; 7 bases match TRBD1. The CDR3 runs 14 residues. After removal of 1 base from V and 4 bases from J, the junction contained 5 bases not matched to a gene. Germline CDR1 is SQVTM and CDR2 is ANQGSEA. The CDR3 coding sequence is TGCAGCGTTGAAGCCGGGCAGGGGGCAGATACGCAGTATTTT. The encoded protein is CSVEAGQGADTQYF.

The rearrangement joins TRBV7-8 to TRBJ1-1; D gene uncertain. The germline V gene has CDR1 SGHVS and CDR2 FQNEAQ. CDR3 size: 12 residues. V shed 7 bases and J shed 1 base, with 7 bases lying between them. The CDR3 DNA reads TGTGCCAGCACCTTGGGGAACACTGAAGCTTTCTTT. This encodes CASTLGNTEAFF.

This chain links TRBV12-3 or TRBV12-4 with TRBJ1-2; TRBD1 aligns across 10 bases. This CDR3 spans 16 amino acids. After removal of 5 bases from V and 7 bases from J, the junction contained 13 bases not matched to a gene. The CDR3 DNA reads TGTGCCAGCAGTGCCGAGACAGGGGGCGCCTATAGTGGCTACACCTTC. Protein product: CASSAETGGAYSGYTF.

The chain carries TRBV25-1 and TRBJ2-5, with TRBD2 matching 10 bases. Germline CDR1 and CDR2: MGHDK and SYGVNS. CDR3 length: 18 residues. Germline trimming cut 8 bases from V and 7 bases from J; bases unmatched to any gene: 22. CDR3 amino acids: CASRPPASGGRPAGTQYF. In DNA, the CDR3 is TGTGCCAGCCGACCTCCGGCTAGCGGGGGACGTCCGGCTGGGACCCAGTACTTC.

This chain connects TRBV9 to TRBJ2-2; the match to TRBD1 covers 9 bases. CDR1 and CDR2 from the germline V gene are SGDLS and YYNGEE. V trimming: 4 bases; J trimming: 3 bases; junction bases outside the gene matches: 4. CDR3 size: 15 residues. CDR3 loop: CASSLRTGDTGELFF. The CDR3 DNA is TGTGCCAGCAGCCTGAGGACAGGGGACACCGGGGAGCTGTTTTTT.

This CDR3 reads CASSSGTGNSPLHF. The CDR3, as DNA: TGTGCCAGCAGCTCTGGGACAGGGAACTCACCCCTCCACTTT. This chain joins TRBV7-2 and TRBJ1-6; 9 positions agree with TRBD1. The CDR3 contains 14 residues. Germline CDR1 SGHTA, CDR2 FQGNSA. Germline trimming cut 4 bases from V and 10 bases from J; bases unmatched to any gene: 5. Drawing the rest from reference TRBV7-2 and TRBJ1-6, the complete variable domain is GAGVSQSPSNKVTEKGKDVELRCDPISGHTALYWYRQSLGQGLEFLIYFQGNSAPDKSGLPSDRFSAERTGGSVSTLTIQRTQQEDSAVYLCASSSGTGNSPLHFGNGTRLTVT.

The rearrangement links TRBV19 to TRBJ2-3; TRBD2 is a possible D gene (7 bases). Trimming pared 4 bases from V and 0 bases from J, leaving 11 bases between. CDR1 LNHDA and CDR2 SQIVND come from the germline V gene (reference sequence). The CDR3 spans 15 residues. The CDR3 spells CASSTGGSSTDTQYF. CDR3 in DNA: TGTGCCAGTAGTACGGGGGGCTCTAGCACAGATACGCAGTATTTT. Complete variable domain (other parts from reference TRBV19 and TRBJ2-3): DGGITQSPKYLFRKEGQNVTLSCEQNLNHDAMYWYRQDPGQGLRLIYYSQIVNDFQKGDIAEGYSVSREKKESFPLTVTSAQKNPTAFYLCASSTGGSSTDTQYFGPGTRLTVL.